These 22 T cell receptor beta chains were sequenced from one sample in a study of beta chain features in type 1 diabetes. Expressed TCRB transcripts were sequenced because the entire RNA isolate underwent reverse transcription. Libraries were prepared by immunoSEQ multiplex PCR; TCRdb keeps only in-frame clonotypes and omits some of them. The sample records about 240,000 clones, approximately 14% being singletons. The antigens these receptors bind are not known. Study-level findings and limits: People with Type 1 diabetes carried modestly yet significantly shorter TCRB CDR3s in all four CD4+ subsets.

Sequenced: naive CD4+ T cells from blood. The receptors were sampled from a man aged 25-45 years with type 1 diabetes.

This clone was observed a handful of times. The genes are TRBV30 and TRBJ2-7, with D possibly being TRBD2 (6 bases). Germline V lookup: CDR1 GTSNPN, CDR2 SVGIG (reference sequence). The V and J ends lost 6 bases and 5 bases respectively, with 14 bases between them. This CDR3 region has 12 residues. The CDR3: CACWAGRHEQYF. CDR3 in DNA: TGTGCCTGTTGGGCGGGGCGCCACGAGCAGTACTTC.

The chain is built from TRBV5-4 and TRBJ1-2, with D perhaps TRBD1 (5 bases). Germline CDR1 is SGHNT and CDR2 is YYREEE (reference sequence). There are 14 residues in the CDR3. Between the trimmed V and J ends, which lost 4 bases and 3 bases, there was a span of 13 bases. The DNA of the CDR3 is TGTGCCAGCAGCCCGCCTGGGGGGTACTATGGCTACACCTTC. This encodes CASSPPGGYYGYTF.

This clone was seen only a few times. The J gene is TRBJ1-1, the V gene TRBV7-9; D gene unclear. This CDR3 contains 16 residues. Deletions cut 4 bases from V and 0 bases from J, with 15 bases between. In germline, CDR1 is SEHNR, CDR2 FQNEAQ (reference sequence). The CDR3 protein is CASSWAGPSMNTEAFF. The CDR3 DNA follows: TGTGCCAGCAGCTGGGCAGGTCCCAGCATGAACACTGAAGCTTTCTTT.

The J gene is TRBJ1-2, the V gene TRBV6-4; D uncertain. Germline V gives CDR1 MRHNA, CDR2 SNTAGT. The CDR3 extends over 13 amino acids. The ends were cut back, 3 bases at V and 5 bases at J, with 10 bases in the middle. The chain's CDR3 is CASSESLGYGYTF. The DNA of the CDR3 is TGTGCCAGCAGTGAAAGTCTAGGATATGGCTACACCTTC.

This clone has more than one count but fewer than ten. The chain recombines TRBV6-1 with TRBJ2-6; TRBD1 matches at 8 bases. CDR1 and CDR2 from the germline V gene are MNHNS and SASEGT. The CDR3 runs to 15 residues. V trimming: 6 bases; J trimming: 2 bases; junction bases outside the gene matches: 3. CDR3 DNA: TGTGCCAGCAGGGACAGGGTGACTGGGGCCAACGTCCTGACTTTC. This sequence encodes CASRDRVTGANVLTF.

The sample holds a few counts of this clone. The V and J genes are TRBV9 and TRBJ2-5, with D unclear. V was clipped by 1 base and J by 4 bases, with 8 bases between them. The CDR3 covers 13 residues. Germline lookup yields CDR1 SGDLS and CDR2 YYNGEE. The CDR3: CASSVRLVETQYF. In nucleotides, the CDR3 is TGTGCCAGCAGCGTACGGCTAGTAGAGACCCAGTACTTC.

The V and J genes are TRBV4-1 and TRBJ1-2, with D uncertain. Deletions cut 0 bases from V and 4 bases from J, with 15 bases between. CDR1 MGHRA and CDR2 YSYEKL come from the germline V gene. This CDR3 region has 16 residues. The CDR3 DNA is TGCGCCAGCAGCCAAGATTTCCTGGGTGGCGGCTATGGCTACACCTTC. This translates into CASSQDFLGGGYGYTF.

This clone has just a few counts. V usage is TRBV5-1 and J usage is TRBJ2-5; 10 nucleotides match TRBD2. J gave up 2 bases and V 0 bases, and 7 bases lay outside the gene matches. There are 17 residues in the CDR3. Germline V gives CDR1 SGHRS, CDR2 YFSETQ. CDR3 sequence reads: CASSLGASGRGQETQYF. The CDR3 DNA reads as TGCGCCAGCAGCTTGGGAGCTAGCGGGAGAGGGCAAGAGACCCAGTACTTC.

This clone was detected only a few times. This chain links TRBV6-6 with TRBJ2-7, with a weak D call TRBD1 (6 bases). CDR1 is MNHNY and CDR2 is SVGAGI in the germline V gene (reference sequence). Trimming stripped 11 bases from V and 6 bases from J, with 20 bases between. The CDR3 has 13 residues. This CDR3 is CAGRDTAIGEQYF. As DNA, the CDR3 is TGTGCCGGCCGGGACACCGCTATCGGCGAGCAGTACTTC.

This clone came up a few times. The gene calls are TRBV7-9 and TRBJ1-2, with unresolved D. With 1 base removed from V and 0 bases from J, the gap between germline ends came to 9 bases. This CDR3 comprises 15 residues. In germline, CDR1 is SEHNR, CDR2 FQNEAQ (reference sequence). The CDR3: CASSLELATNYGYTF. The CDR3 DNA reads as TGTGCCAGCAGCTTAGAGCTAGCGACTAACTATGGCTACACCTTC.

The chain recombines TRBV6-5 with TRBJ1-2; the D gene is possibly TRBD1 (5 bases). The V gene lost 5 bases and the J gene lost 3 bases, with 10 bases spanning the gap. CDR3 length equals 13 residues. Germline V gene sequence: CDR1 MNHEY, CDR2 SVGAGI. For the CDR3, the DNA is TGTGCCAGCAGTCGGGGGGGGGACTATGGCTACACCTTC. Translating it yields CASSRGGDYGYTF.

CDR3 DNA sequence: TGTGCCAGCAGTGACACTGCACTTGGGGGGGCCATTCAGTACTTC. Its protein product is CASSDTALGGAIQYF. The chain recombines TRBV25-1 with TRBJ2-4; possible D gene TRBD2, 7 bases. The CDR3 has 15 amino acids. Germline CDR1 reads MGHDK; CDR2 reads SYGVNS. Trimming cost V 3 bases and J 9 bases, with 18 bases left between them.

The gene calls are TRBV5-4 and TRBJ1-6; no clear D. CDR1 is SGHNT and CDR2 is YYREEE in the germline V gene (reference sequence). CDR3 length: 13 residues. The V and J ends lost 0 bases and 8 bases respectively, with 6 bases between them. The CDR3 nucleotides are TGTGCCAGCAGCTTGGGCAGCGATTCACCCCTCCACTTT. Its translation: CASSLGSDSPLHF.

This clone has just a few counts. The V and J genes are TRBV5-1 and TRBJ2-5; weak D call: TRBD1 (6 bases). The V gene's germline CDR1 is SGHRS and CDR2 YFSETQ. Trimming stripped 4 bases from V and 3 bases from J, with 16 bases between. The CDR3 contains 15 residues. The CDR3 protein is CASSPVTGLEETQYF. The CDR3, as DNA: TGCGCCAGCAGCCCCGTAACAGGGTTGGAAGAGACCCAGTACTTC. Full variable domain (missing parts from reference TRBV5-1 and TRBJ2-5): KAGVTQTPRYLIKTRGQQVTLSCSPISGHRSVSWYQQTPGQGLQFLFEYFSETQRNKGNFPGRFSGRQFSNSRSEMNVSTLELGDSALYLCASSPVTGLEETQYFGPGTRLLVL.

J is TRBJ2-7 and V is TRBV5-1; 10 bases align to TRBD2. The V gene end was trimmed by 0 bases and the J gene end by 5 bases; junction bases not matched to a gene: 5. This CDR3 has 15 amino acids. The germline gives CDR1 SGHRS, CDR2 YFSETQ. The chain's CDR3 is CASSLGASGSHEQYF. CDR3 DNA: TGCGCCAGCAGCTTGGGGGCTAGCGGGAGCCACGAGCAGTACTTC.

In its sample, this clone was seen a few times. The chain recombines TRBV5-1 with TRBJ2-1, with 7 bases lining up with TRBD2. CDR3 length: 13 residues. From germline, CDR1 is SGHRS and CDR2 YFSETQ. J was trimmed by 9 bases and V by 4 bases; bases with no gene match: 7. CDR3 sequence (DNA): TGCGCCAGCAGCCCCGGGACTATACGTGAGCAGTTCTTC. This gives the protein CASSPGTIREQFF.

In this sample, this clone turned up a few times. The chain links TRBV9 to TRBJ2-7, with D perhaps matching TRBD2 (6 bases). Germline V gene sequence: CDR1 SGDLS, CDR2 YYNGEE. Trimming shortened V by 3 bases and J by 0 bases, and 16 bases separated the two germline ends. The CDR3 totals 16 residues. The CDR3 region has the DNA TGTGCCAGCAGCGGGGGACTGGTAAAGAGCTCCTACGAGCAGTACTTC. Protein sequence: CASSGGLVKSSYEQYF.

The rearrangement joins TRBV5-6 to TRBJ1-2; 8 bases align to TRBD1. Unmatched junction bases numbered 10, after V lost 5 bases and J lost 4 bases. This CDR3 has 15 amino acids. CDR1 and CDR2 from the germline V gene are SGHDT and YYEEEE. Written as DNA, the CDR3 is TGTGCCAGCAGACGCCTGGACAGGGAGGTCTATGGCTACACCTTC. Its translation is CASRRLDREVYGYTF. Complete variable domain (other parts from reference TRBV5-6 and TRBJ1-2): DAGVTQSPTHLIKTRGQQVTLRCSPKSGHDTVSWYQQALGQGPQFIFQYYEEEERQRGNFPDRFSGHQFPNYSSELNVNALLLGDSALYLCASRRLDREVYGYTFGSGTRLTVV.

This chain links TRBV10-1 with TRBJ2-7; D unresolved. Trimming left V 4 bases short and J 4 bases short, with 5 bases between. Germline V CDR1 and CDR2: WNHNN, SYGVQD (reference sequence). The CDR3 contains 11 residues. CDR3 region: CASSAGYEQYF. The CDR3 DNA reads TGCGCCAGCAGTGCGGGTTACGAGCAGTACTTC.

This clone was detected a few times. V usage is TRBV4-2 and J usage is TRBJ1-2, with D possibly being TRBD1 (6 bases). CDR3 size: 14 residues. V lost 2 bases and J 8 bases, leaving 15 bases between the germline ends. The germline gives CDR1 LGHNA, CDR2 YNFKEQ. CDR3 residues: CASSQPAGAQGYTF. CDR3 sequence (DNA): TGTGCCAGCAGCCAACCAGCAGGGGCGCAAGGCTACACCTTC.

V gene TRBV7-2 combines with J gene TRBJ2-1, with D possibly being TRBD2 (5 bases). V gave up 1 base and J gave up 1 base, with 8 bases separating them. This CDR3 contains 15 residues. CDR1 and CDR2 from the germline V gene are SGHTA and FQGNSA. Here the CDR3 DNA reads TGTGCCAGCAGCTTAGGCGGAGGTTCCTACAATGAGCAGTTCTTC. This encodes CASSLGGGSYNEQFF.

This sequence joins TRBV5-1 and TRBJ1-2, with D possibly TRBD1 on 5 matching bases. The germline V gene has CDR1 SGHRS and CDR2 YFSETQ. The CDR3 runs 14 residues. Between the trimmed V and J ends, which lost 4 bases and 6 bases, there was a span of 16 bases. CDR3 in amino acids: CASSPGGAGDGYTF. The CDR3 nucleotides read TGCGCCAGCAGCCCAGGAGGGGCGGGAGATGGCTACACCTTC.